This TCR beta chain was sequenced in a study of blood T cell repertoires in COVID-19. Study-wide context: COVID-19 samples collected from the United States, Italy and Spain covered acute and convalescent phases.

In the authors' methods: Cell counts per sample came from amplifying reference gene primers. TCRdb's copy holds only in-frame clones and misses some; the assay was immunoSEQ multiplex PCR. V and J calls plus clone size are reproduced from that table; the DNA served to infer D and trimming. The repertoire holds fewer than 150,000 clones, with approximately 85% as singletons. The CDR3 sequence is 15 residues long. Germline V gene lookup returns CDR1 MGHRA and CDR2 YSYEKL. V shed 3 bases and J 8 bases; nucleotides not matched to a gene: 9. What was sequenced was peripheral blood. The chain uses TRBV4-1 and TRBJ1-2; 10 bases fit TRBD1. This TCR came from a man over 45 with acute or convalescent COVID-19. CDR3 region: CASSHVGQGDKGYTF. CDR3 bases: TGCGCCAGCAGCCATGTCGGACAGGGGGATAAAGGCTACACCTTC.